The 4 T cell receptor beta chains presented below share a single source sample, sequenced in a study of OX40 agonist ivuxolimab in advanced cancers. The data were produced by immunoSEQ multiplex PCR, yet TCRdb's version contains in-frame clones alone and is incomplete. Of about 79,000 clones in the sample, roughly 92% were seen once. This specimen was CD4+ or CD8+ T cells sorted from blood, taken in a trial of the OX40 agonist ivuxolimab. These receptors were obtained from an adult with an advanced solid tumor such as melanoma, head and neck, liver or kidney cancer.

The rearrangement uses TRBV27 and TRBJ2-1; D may be TRBD2 (6 bases). The CDR3 loop spans 15 amino acids. V was shortened by 2 bases and J by 6 bases, with 14 bases between the two germline ends. Germline lookup yields CDR1 MNHEY and CDR2 SMNVEV (reference sequence). DNA for the CDR3: TGTGCCAGCAGTTTACTGCGGGTCGGGGGCAATGAGCAGTTCTTC. Its translation is CASSLLRVGGNEQFF.

This chain connects TRBV27 to TRBJ1-1; D possibly corresponds to TRBD1 (5 bases). V lost 3 bases, J lost 8 bases, and 16 bases lay in between. Germline CDR1 and CDR2: MNHEY and SMNVEV (reference sequence). The CDR3 contains 14 residues. For the CDR3, the DNA is TGTGCCAGCAGTTTGGGGGGAGGGTTTCTAGAAGCTTTCTTT. Protein: CASSLGGGFLEAFF.

The rearrangement joins TRBV27 to TRBJ1-2; 7 bases line up with TRBD1. Per the germline V gene, CDR1 is MNHEY and CDR2 is SMNVEV (reference sequence). V lost 8 bases and J lost 4; bases outside the gene matches: 7. There are 13 residues in the CDR3. CDR3 in DNA: TGTGCCAGCGCCCCAGGGGGTGGCTATGGCTACACCTTC. Translating gives CASAPGGGYGYTF.

This chain links TRBV29-1 with TRBJ2-7; TRBD1 matches at 9 bases. Per germline, CDR1 SQVTM and CDR2 ANQGSEA. There are 13 residues in the CDR3. V lost 6 bases to trimming and J lost 4 bases; unmatched junction nucleotides: 7. In DNA, the CDR3 is TGCAGCGTCATGACAGGGGGGGATTACGAGCAGTACTTC. The encoded protein is CSVMTGGDYEQYF.